A single sample is the source of the 23 T cell receptor beta chains below, sequenced in a study of shared clonotypes between healthy human individuals (dated by TCRdb to the early 2020s). Receptor libraries were prepared by the immunoSEQ multiplex PCR assay. TCRdb provides this immuneACCESS table in a form limited to in-frame rearrangements. Some clones are lacking; in checked studies, under half of them reflect an unresolved V gene, and why the rest are absent is not known. This sample holds about 1.4 million clones; around 97% were observed only once. About 1% of the sample is taken by the ten largest. Sample: naive CD4+ T cells sorted from blood. The cell subset or site label, as the study defines it: CD45RA+ positively selected. These receptors originate from a man between 25 and 39 years old in good health.

Note on this clone: This sample includes further DNA sequences coding for the same CDR3. The V and J genes are TRBV28 and TRBJ1-2; D is perhaps TRBD1 (5 bases). Germline CDR1 MDHEN, CDR2 SYDVKM. V gave up 4 bases and J gave up 0 bases, with 9 bases separating them. The CDR3 covers 14 residues. The CDR3 sequence is CASSSGRANYGYTF. The CDR3 nucleotides are TGTGCCAGCAGTTCAGGGAGGGCTAACTATGGCTACACCTTC.

This clone was seen only once. V usage is TRBV11-3 and J usage is TRBJ2-1; the match to TRBD2 covers 7 bases. The CDR3 runs to 14 residues. Germline CDR1 SGHNT, CDR2 YENEEA. Germline trimming cut 5 bases from V and 2 bases from J; bases unmatched to any gene: 3. The CDR3 protein is CASSQGTTYNEQFF. The CDR3 DNA sequence: TGTGCCAGCAGCCAAGGGACTACCTACAATGAGCAGTTCTTC.

V usage is TRBV5-1 and J usage is TRBJ2-2; TRBD2 matches 7 bases. Germline assignment: CDR1 SGHRS and CDR2 YFSETQ. Trimming cost V 2 bases and J 0 bases; bases outside gene matches: 4. The CDR3 sequence is 16 residues long. This chain's CDR3 is CASSFSSGSNTGELFF. CDR3 nucleotide sequence: TGCGCCAGCAGCTTTTCTAGCGGATCGAACACCGGGGAGCTGTTTTTT.

This chain uses TRBV2 with TRBJ2-7, with 7 bases aligning to TRBD1. The V gene's germline CDR1 is SNHLY and CDR2 FYNNEI. CDR3 size: 13 residues. Unmatched junction bases numbered 5, after V lost 6 bases and J lost 3 bases. The CDR3 sequence: CASRPGQNYEQYF. The CDR3 bases are TGTGCCAGCAGACCGGGACAGAACTACGAGCAGTACTTC.

In regard to this clone: The junction departs from the called germline gene at one end, perhaps through a read error. V and J are TRBV7-7 and TRBJ2-5; D remains unclear. Germline V gives CDR1 SSHAT, CDR2 FNYEAQ (reference sequence). The CDR3 is 14 residues long. The CDR3 DNA reads TGTGCTAGCAGCTTAGTAGGTGCCCTAGAGACCCAGTACTTC. This sequence encodes CASSLVGALETQYF.

The chain is built from TRBV10-3 and TRBJ2-3; D is undetermined. V was shortened by 0 bases and J by 5 bases, with 12 bases between the two germline ends. The CDR3 is made up of 15 amino acids. Germline V CDR1 and CDR2: ENHRY, SYGVKD. The CDR3 coding sequence is TGTGCCATCAGTGAGTCGGGATCTCAAGGAGATACGCAGTATTTT. Residues: CAISESGSQGDTQYF.

The chain has TRBV2 and TRBJ2-6; unclear D gene. V lost 3 bases and J lost 3, with 6 bases in between. The CDR3 is 14 amino acids. Germline values: CDR1 SNHLY, CDR2 FYNNEI. CDR3 nucleotide sequence: TGTGCCAGCAGTGACTGGGGTGGGGCCAACGTCCTGACTTTC. It yields the protein CASSDWGGANVLTF.

The chain joins TRBV4-3 to TRBJ2-3; 12 nucleotides align to TRBD2. The CDR3 runs 18 residues. CDR1 and CDR2 from the germline V gene are LGHNA and YSLEER. Trimming removed 1 base from V and 3 bases from J; junction bases left unmatched: 8. CDR3 in amino acids: CASSQGLAGVGATDTQYF. For the CDR3, the DNA is TGCGCCAGCAGCCAAGGACTAGCGGGAGTAGGGGCAACAGATACGCAGTATTTT.

This clone was counted a single time. V and J are TRBV28 and TRBJ2-7, with D perhaps TRBD2 (6 bases). This CDR3 is built from 14 residues. Trimming shortened V by 7 bases and J by 3 bases, and 16 bases separated the two germline ends. Per germline, CDR1 MDHEN and CDR2 SYDVKM. The CDR3 DNA follows: TGTGCCAGCATTGGGGGTCCGGGGGTCTACGAGCAGTACTTC. This encodes CASIGGPGVYEQYF.

V usage is TRBV7-8 and J usage is TRBJ1-4; D not certain. The CDR3 has 11 residues. From germline, CDR1 is SGHVS and CDR2 FQNEAQ. V dropped 2 bases and J dropped 10 bases, with 5 bases sitting between them. This chain's CDR3 is CASSLPGKLFF. The CDR3 nucleotides read TGTGCCAGCAGCTTACCCGGAAAACTGTTTTTT.

V and J are TRBV7-6 and TRBJ2-5; 8 nucleotides agree with TRBD2. Germline values: CDR1 SGHVS, CDR2 FNYEAQ. The CDR3 has 15 amino acids. V was pared by 5 bases and J by 5 bases, with 10 bases of the junction left unmatched. The CDR3 region has the DNA TGTGCCAGCAGCCTCGACGGGACTAGGGGGGAGACCCAGTACTTC. Translated: CASSLDGTRGETQYF.

The chain is built from TRBV7-6 and TRBJ1-3; D is uncertain. The CDR3 length is 13 residues. The germline CDR1 and CDR2 sequences are SGHVS and FNYEAQ. Trimming left V 7 bases short and J 7 bases short, with 14 bases between. Here the CDR3 reads CASTTLLGNTIYF. Written as DNA, the CDR3 is TGTGCCAGCACGACACTCTTGGGGAACACCATATATTTT.

The CDR3 spells CASSAERTNYGYTF. CDR3 nucleotide sequence: TGTGCCAGCAGTGCAGAGCGGACTAACTATGGCTACACCTTC. The chain is built from TRBV2 and TRBJ1-2; no reliable D call. The germline V and J ends were trimmed by 4 bases and 0 bases, with 9 bases remaining between them. From germline, CDR1 is SNHLY and CDR2 FYNNEI. The CDR3 length is 14 residues.

V gene TRBV7-2 combines with J gene TRBJ2-5, with a weak D call TRBD1 (5 bases). The V and J ends lost 0 bases and 6 bases respectively, with 11 bases between them. CDR3 length: 14 residues. The V gene's germline CDR1 is SGHTA and CDR2 FQGNSA. CDR3 amino acids: CASSLATGVQTQYF. For the CDR3, the DNA is TGTGCCAGCAGCTTAGCCACAGGAGTGCAGACCCAGTACTTC.

The chain employs TRBV29-1 and TRBJ1-4; 7 nucleotides match TRBD1. V shed 3 bases, J shed 2 bases, and the junction held 3 bases outside the gene matches. The germline V gene encodes CDR1 SQVTM and CDR2 ANQGSEA. The CDR3 has 14 amino acids. This chain's CDR3 is CSVDPTGTNEKLFF. The CDR3 bases are TGCAGCGTTGACCCGACAGGGACTAATGAAAAACTGTTTTTT. The full variable domain, in which reference TRBV29-1 and TRBJ1-4 provide the parts outside the CDR3, is SAVISQKPSRDICQRGTSLTIQCQVDSQVTMMFWYRQQPGQSLTLIATANQGSEATYESGFVIDKFPISRPNLTFSTLTVSNMSPEDSSIYLCSVDPTGTNEKLFFGSGTQLSVL.

This clone showed up just once. The V and J genes are TRBV4-1 and TRBJ2-6; no clear D. V gave up 1 base and J gave up 0 bases, with 13 bases separating them. In germline, CDR1 is MGHRA, CDR2 YSYEKL. The CDR3 extends over 18 amino acids. The CDR3 nucleotides read TGCGCCAGCAGCCAAGGCCCCCTGAAGAGCTCTGGGGCCAACGTCCTGACTTTC. Its protein product is CASSQGPLKSSGANVLTF.

The V call is TRBV19, the J call TRBJ2-7; TRBD1 aligns across 8 bases. Germline V gives CDR1 LNHDA, CDR2 SQIVND (reference sequence). V shed 4 bases, J shed 8 bases, and the junction held 10 bases outside the gene matches. The CDR3 sequence is 14 residues long. CDR3 protein: CASSTWDRSGQQYF. CDR3 coding DNA: TGTGCCAGTAGTACATGGGACAGGTCGGGGCAGCAGTACTTC.

This chain links TRBV19 with TRBJ2-3; 7 bases are shared with TRBD1. V shed 9 bases and J 1 base; nucleotides not matched to a gene: 4. CDR3 length: 13 residues. From germline, CDR1 is LNHDA and CDR2 SQIVND (reference sequence). The CDR3, as DNA: TGTGCCAGCAACAGGGGCGGCACAGATACGCAGTATTTT. Translated, it gives CASNRGGTDTQYF.

This chain connects TRBV5-1 to TRBJ2-7, with a possible D match to TRBD2 (5 bases). Germline V gene lookup returns CDR1 SGHRS and CDR2 YFSETQ. Trimming took off 2 bases at V and 0 bases at J, with 12 bases between the two ends. CDR3 length equals 15 residues. The CDR3 loop reads CASSFGLLSSYEQYF. The CDR3 coding sequence is TGCGCCAGCAGCTTTGGACTCTTGAGCTCCTACGAGCAGTACTTC.

This chain uses TRBV10-3 with TRBJ1-4; TRBD1 aligns across 7 bases. The CDR3 has 16 amino acids. Germline V lookup: CDR1 ENHRY, CDR2 SYGVKD. With V trimmed by 4 bases and J by 5 bases, 10 bases remained unmatched. CDR3 in DNA: TGTGCCATCAGTGCTAGCCGACAGGGCCCAAATGAAAAACTGTTTTTT. This translates into CAISASRQGPNEKLFF.

This rearrangement joins TRBV28 to TRBJ2-7; D might be TRBD2 (5 bases). Trimming stripped 7 bases from V and 3 bases from J, with 22 bases between. The CDR3 has 16 residues. Germline V CDR1 and CDR2: MDHEN, SYDVKM. The CDR3 DNA reads as TGTGCCAGCACCTCTTCCGAGGGCCGACGCCGCTACGAGCAGTACTTC. Its protein is CASTSSEGRRRYEQYF.

This clone appeared a few times. Other DNA sequences in this sample translate to the same CDR3. V and J are TRBV11-2 and TRBJ2-7; D is uncertain. This CDR3 comprises 11 residues. Germline CDR1 SGHAT, CDR2 FQNNGV. Trimming removed 4 bases from V and 0 bases from J, with 1 base in between. This CDR3 is CASSSSYEQYF. The CDR3 DNA sequence: TGTGCCAGCAGCTCCTCCTACGAGCAGTACTTC.

Comments on this clone: Other DNA sequences from this sample encode an identical CDR3 as well. V usage is TRBV5-1 and J usage is TRBJ2-7; D uncertain. This CDR3 region has 12 residues. V lost 4 bases and J 4 bases, leaving 9 bases between the germline ends. Per the germline V gene, CDR1 is SGHRS and CDR2 is YFSETQ. CDR3 protein: CASSLSGYEQYF. The CDR3 DNA sequence: TGCGCCAGCAGCCTTTCGGGTTACGAGCAGTACTTC.